This TCR beta chain comes out of a study of blood T cell repertoires in COVID-19. Study background: Specimens from acute and convalescent COVID-19 originated in the United States, Italy and Spain.

Generated by immunoSEQ multiplex PCR, the TCRdb table keeps only in-frame clones and is missing some. The sample has around 450,000 clones, about 90% seen once. Per germline, CDR1 SEHNR and CDR2 FQNEAQ (reference sequence). Trimming stripped 9 bases from V and 3 bases from J, with 11 bases between. The CDR3 is made up of 12 amino acids. This clonotype originated in a woman between 18 and 29 years old with acute COVID-19. This chain uses TRBV7-9 with TRBJ2-5; either TRBD1 or TRBD2 may fit D (6 bases each). The source material was PBMCs or T cells enriched from blood (not recorded which). CDR3 region: CASTGGEETQYF. The DNA of the CDR3 is TGTGCCAGTACCGGGGGCGAAGAGACCCAGTACTTC.